This T cell receptor (beta chain) is drawn from a study of shared clonotypes between healthy human individuals. Using immunoSEQ multiplex PCR, the repertoire was profiled, and TCRdb retains in-frame clones only, with some absent. In the table there are roughly 2.2 million clones, 93% of which are singletons. With regard to this clone: Antigen specificity is unknown.

CDR3 length: 16 amino acids. The V gene's germline CDR1 is MDHEN and CDR2 SYDVKM. The V gene end was trimmed by 4 bases and the J gene end by 7 bases; junction bases not matched to a gene: 14. The study's findings and limits: The study found lower generation probabilities in non-shared clonotypes than in those shared by all four donors.

This TCR was recovered from a man younger than 35 in good health. Some clones in this sample may be carry-over from other donors' samples. Sequenced: naive CD4+ T cells from PBMCs. Subset denoted: CD45RA+ positively selected. The genes are TRBV28 and TRBJ2-7; 9 bases line up with TRBD2. The CDR3 nucleotides read TGTGCCAGCAGTTCCGAGAGCGGGAGGACCGAGGCGGAGCAGTACTTC. Protein sequence: CASSSESGRTEAEQYF.